A selection of T cell receptor beta chains follows, all from one sample in a study of T cell changes during pregnancy in multiple sclerosis. Produced via immunoSEQ multiplex PCR; TCRdb's table is partial and in-frame only. The table has approximately 54,000 clones, more than 85% seen once. Sequencing used peripheral blood, obtained after pregnancy. The source of these receptors is a female donor in good health, enrolled as a control in a pregnancy study. CDR3s include the opening cysteine and the closing phenylalanine or tryptophan. The D gene is left open where the match is weak. Part of the rows lack a size; the others show once, few, many or a class for expanded clones.

abundance,j_gene,v_gene,d_gene,CDR3nt,CDR3aa
-,TRBJ1-1,TRBV6-5,TRBD1,TGTGCCAGCAGTTACTCGGACAGGGGCTACACTGAAGCTTTCTTT,CASSYSDRGYTEAFF
-,TRBJ1-2,TRBV6-6,-,TGTGCCAGCAGTTCCCGGGACAACGCTAACTATGGCTACACCTTC,CASSSRDNANYGYTF
-,TRBJ1-1,TRBV7-9,TRBD1,TGTGCCAGCAGCTGGACAGGGGTTGAAGCTTTCTTT,CASSWTGVEAFF
-,TRBJ2-2,TRBV5-4,-,TGTGCCAGCAGCTTGAACAGGTGGAGGGACACCGGGGAGCTGTTTTTT,CASSLNRWRDTGELFF
-,TRBJ2-7,TRBV7-7,TRBD2,TGTGCTAGCAGCCAGGAGGCGGGAGGGACCTCCTACGAGCAGTACTTC,CASSQEAGGTSYEQYF
-,TRBJ1-3,TRBV19,TRBD1,TGTGCCAGTAGTACCCGGACAGGGAATTTCTCTGGAAACACCATATATTTT,CASSTRTGNFSGNTIYF
-,TRBJ2-7,TRBV11-2,TRBD1,TGTGCCAGCAGCCCCCCGACAGGGGGGGCCGAGCAGTACTTC,CASSPPTGGAEQYF
-,TRBJ1-2,TRBV6-4,TRBD1,TGTGCCAGCAGTGAGACAGGGGATAAGATCTATGGCTACACCTTC,CASSETGDKIYGYTF
-,TRBJ2-7,TRBV11-2,-,TGTGCCAGCAGCTTAGCTTTGGCAGGCTACGAGCAGTACTTC,CASSLALAGYEQYF
-,TRBJ1-1,TRBV2,-,TGTGCCAGCACCCTTAGCCCTAGGACAGTGATGCTTGAAGCTTTCTTT,CASTLSPRTVMLEAFF
-,TRBJ2-3,TRBV6-5,TRBD2,TGTGCCAGCAGGAGAGCGGGAGGAGGTACAGATACGCAGTATTTT,CASRRAGGGTDTQYF
-,TRBJ1-5,TRBV6-6,-,TGTGCCAGCAGTTACGGGGGGGACAATCAGCCCCAGCATTTT,CASSYGGDNQPQHF
-,TRBJ1-2,TRBV6-5,-,TGTGCCAGCAGCCTCCGTGAAGGCGGAAGAAATGGCTACACCTTC,CASSLREGGRNGYTF
-,TRBJ2-7,TRBV9,-,TGTGCCAGCAGCCCCCCAGGTCGAGCCTACGAGCAGTACTTC,CASSPPGRAYEQYF
-,TRBJ1-2,TRBV9,-,TGTGCCAGCAGCCCCCCGGGAGGGTTGGGAGGTGGCTACACCTTC,CASSPPGGLGGGYTF
-,TRBJ1-2,TRBV5-4,-,TGTGCCAGCAGCTTGGCAGGGGCCGGTGGCTACACCTTC,CASSLAGAGGYTF
-,TRBJ2-7,TRBV5-1,TRBD1,TGCGCCAGCAGCACGACAGGGGGCGTCTACGAGCAGTACTTC,CASSTTGGVYEQYF
-,TRBJ2-7,TRBV6-5,TRBD2,TGTGCCAGCAGTTACTTCTCCGGCGGGGGGCCGTACGAGCAGTACTTC,CASSYFSGGGPYEQYF
few,TRBJ1-1,TRBV7-8,-,TGTGCCAGCAGCGCTGGCCTCTTT,CASSAGLF
-,TRBJ2-7,TRBV19,TRBD2,TGTGCCAGTAGCCCTAGGACTAGCGGCTACGAGCAGTACTTC,CASSPRTSGYEQYF
-,TRBJ2-1,TRBV6-5,TRBD1,TGTGCCACAGGACGGACAGGGGGCTACAATGAGCAGTTCTTC,CATGRTGGYNEQFF
-,TRBJ2-3,TRBV28,-,TGTGCCAGCAGTTCTATAAAAACTAGCACAGATACGCAGTATTTT,CASSSIKTSTDTQYF
-,TRBJ2-5,TRBV5-6,-,TGTGCCAGCAGCCCGGGGTCTCCCGAAGAGACCCAGTACTTC,CASSPGSPEETQYF
-,TRBJ2-1,TRBV5-4,-,TGTGCCAGCAGCTTTCCCCGGACAGGCGGGGATGAGCAGTTCTTC,CASSFPRTGGDEQFF
-,TRBJ2-5,TRBV5-1,TRBD2,TGCGCCAGCAGCGAGAAGGGACTAGCGGGAGACGGGTATCAAGAGACCCAGTACTTC,CASSEKGLAGDGYQETQYF
-,TRBJ1-2,TRBV28,-,TGTGCCAGCAGTTTTTCCGGCTATGGCTACACCTTC,CASSFSGYGYTF
-,TRBJ1-2,TRBV6-5,-,TGTGCCAGCAGTTTCCGGGACTACCCTGGGGGCTACACCTTC,CASSFRDYPGGYTF
-,TRBJ1-4,TRBV18,-,TGTGCCAGCTCGATACTGGACTCCCCAACTAATGAAAAACTGTTTTTT,CASSILDSPTNEKLFF
-,TRBJ2-7,TRBV7-2,TRBD2,TGTGCCAGCAGCCCCGGGGGACTAGCGGGCCACTCCTACGAGCAGTACTTC,CASSPGGLAGHSYEQYF
-,TRBJ2-1,TRBV2,-,TGTGCCAGCAGCATCAGCGCATCCTACAATGAGCAGTTCTTC,CASSISASYNEQFF
-,TRBJ1-4,TRBV6-6,-,TGTGCCAGCATGGTCTCGGGGGAAAAACTGTTTTTT,CASMVSGEKLFF
once,TRBJ2-7,TRBV5-4,-,TGTGCCAGCAGCTTCTACAGCACCTACGAGCAGTACTTC,CASSFYSTYEQYF